The 2 T cell receptor beta chains presented below share a single source sample, sequenced in a study of STAT3 mutations in large granular lymphocyte leukemia. Study-wide results and limits: Every T-LGLL patient had at least one immunodominant TCRbeta clonotype.

Clones were sequenced by immunoSEQ multiplex PCR, and TCRdb holds only the in-frame ones, with some missing. The sample includes about 12,000 clones, more than 75% of them seen just once. These receptors have no identified antigens. The sequenced material came from peripheral blood mononuclear cells. The receptors were gathered from a man in his sixties with T-cell large granular lymphocyte leukemia. Some clones in this sample may be carry-over from other donors' samples.

This chain joins TRBV27 and TRBJ2-3; 7 nucleotides line up with TRBD1. J lost 2 bases, V lost 11 bases, and 10 bases had no gene match. CDR1 is MNHEY and CDR2 is SMNVEV in the germline V gene (reference sequence). This CDR3 has 14 residues. The CDR3 DNA follows: TGTGCCGTTAGGGGACAGTTCTACACAGATACGCAGTATTTT. Translating gives CAVRGQFYTDTQYF.

This clone is labeled as large (0.1 to 1%). The CDR3 is CASSLDEQFF. The DNA of the CDR3 is TGTGCCAGCAGCTTAGATGAGCAGTTCTTC. This chain links TRBV11-3 with TRBJ2-1; D is uncertain. Per the germline V gene, CDR1 is SGHNT and CDR2 is YENEEA. V lost 0 bases, J lost 9 bases, and 0 bases lay in between. This CDR3 contains 10 residues.